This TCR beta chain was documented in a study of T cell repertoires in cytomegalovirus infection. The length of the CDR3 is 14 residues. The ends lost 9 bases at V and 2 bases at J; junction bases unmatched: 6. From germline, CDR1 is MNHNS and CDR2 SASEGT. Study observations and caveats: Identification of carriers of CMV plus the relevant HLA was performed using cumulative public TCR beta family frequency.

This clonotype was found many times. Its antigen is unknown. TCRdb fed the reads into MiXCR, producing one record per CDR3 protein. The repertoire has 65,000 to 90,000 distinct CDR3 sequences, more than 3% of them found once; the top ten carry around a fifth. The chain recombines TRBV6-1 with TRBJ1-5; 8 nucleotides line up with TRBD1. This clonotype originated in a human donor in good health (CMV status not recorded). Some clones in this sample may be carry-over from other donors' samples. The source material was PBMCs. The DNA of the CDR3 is TGTGCCAGTATGGGGGGACAGGGCAATCAGCCCCAGCATTTT. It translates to CASMGGQGNQPQHF.